This TCR beta chain was sequenced for a study of cytomegalovirus exposure and HLA in healthy donors. Study-level results: In a later analysis, an Asian-associated ancestry cluster reportedly showed fewer N-insertions than the roughly 700-donor mean. Analysis was performed later, and it showed HLA-associated TCR beta chains to be more clonally expanded than equally common others.

Amplification used 60 Vbeta primers and 13 Jbeta primers. The method was immunoSEQ multiplex PCR; TCRdb's version includes in-frame clones alone and lacks a portion of them. The repertoire consists of about 220,000 clones, with roughly 80% occurring once and the leading ten covering around 5.7%. J gave up 5 bases and V 4 bases, and 8 bases lay outside the gene matches. The CDR3 is 16 amino acids. In germline, CDR1 is SGHAT, CDR2 FQNNGV. As to this clone: Antigen specificity is unknown.

Among the donors, all were healthy bone marrow donors. The specimen sequenced was PBMCs. This TCR came from a woman in her thirties or forties in good health and CMV-seropositive. V gene TRBV11-2 combines with J gene TRBJ2-2; 9 nucleotides line up with TRBD1. The chain's CDR3 is CASSSRRQGVTGELFF. The CDR3 DNA is TGTGCCAGCAGCTCCCGACGACAGGGGGTAACCGGGGAGCTGTTTTTT.